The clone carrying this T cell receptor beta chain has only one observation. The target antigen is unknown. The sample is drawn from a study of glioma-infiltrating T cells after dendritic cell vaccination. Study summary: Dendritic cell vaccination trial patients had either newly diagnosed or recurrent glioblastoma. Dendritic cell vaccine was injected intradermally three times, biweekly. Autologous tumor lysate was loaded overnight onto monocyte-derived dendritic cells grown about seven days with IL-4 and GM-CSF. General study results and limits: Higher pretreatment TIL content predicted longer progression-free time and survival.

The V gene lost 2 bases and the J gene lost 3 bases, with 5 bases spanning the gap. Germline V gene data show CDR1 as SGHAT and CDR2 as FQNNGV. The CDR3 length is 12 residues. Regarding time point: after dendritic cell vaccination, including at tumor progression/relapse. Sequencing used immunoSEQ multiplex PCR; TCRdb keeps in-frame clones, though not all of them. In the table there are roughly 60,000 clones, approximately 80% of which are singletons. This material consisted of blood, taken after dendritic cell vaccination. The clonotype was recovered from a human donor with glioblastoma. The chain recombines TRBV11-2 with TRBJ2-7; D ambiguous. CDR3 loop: CASSLTGYEQYF. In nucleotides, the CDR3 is TGTGCCAGCAGCTTAACCGGCTACGAGCAGTACTTC.